These T cell receptor beta chains were read from a single sample in a study of blood T cell repertoires in COVID-19. TCRdb's copy holds only in-frame clones and misses some; the assay was immunoSEQ multiplex PCR. The sample holds about 130,000 clones, about 80% seen once. The sequenced sample consisted of peripheral blood. The source of these receptors is a woman aged 50 to 60 with acute or convalescent COVID-19. The CDR3 runs from the conserved cysteine through the conserved F or W. The order of the fields is J gene, V gene, D gene, clone size, CDR3 DNA, CDR3 protein. The D gene is left open where the match is weak. The size entry is marked missing in some rows and otherwise reads once, few, many or a size class.

j_gene: TRBJ2-2
v_gene: TRBV13
d_gene: TRBD2
abundance: NA
CDR3nt: TGTGCCAGCAGCCTAGACGCGGGGGTGAACACCGGGGAGCTGTTTTTT
CDR3aa: CASSLDAGVNTGELFF

j_gene: TRBJ1-3
v_gene: TRBV4-1
d_gene: NA
abundance: NA
CDR3nt: TGCGCCAGCAGCCAAGGGTACAGGGAATCGACCGGAAACACCATATATTTT
CDR3aa: CASSQGYRESTGNTIYF

j_gene: TRBJ1-4
v_gene: TRBV7-9
d_gene: TRBD1
abundance: NA
CDR3nt: TGTGCCAGCAGCTCCGACAGGGAATTTTTTGAAAAACTGTTTTTT
CDR3aa: CASSSDREFFEKLFF

j_gene: TRBJ2-7
v_gene: TRBV3-1/TRBV3-2
d_gene: TRBD2
abundance: NA
CDR3nt: TGTGCCAGCAGCCAGGTCGCGGGAGGGTCCTACGAGCAGTACTTC
CDR3aa: CASSQVAGGSYEQYF

j_gene: TRBJ1-1
v_gene: TRBV27
d_gene: NA
abundance: NA
CDR3nt: TGTGCCAGCAGTTCCCTAGGGGGGGGGTTTGCTGAAGCTTTCTTT
CDR3aa: CASSSLGGGFAEAFF

j_gene: TRBJ2-2
v_gene: TRBV14
d_gene: NA
abundance: NA
CDR3nt: TGTGCCAGCAGCCAAGAACAGGGATACCACACCGGGGAGCTGTTTTTT
CDR3aa: CASSQEQGYHTGELFF

j_gene: TRBJ2-5
v_gene: TRBV7-6
d_gene: TRBD2
abundance: NA
CDR3nt: TGTGCCAGCAGCTTACTTAGTATAAGCGGGGGACGGGAGACCCAGTACTTC
CDR3aa: CASSLLSISGGRETQYF

j_gene: TRBJ2-1
v_gene: TRBV20-1
d_gene: TRBD2
abundance: NA
CDR3nt: TGCAGTGCTAGTTCCCTAGCGGGAGCTTCCTACAATGAGCAGTTCTTC
CDR3aa: CSASSLAGASYNEQFF

j_gene: TRBJ1-2
v_gene: TRBV5-4
d_gene: NA
abundance: NA
CDR3nt: TGTGCCAGCAGCTTCGCGGGGGCCAACGGCTACACCTTC
CDR3aa: CASSFAGANGYTF

j_gene: TRBJ1-6
v_gene: TRBV6-5
d_gene: TRBD1
abundance: NA
CDR3nt: TGTGCCAGCAGTAAGGACAGGCCGAATTCACCCCTCCACTTT
CDR3aa: CASSKDRPNSPLHF

j_gene: TRBJ1-1
v_gene: TRBV7-8
d_gene: NA
abundance: NA
CDR3nt: TGTGCCAGCACCCGATCCGGAGTTGAAGCTTTCTTT
CDR3aa: CASTRSGVEAFF

j_gene: TRBJ2-7
v_gene: TRBV5-4
d_gene: TRBD1
abundance: NA
CDR3nt: TGTGCCAGCAGCTTTCGACAGGGGGCCAAAACCTGGGAAGAGCAGTACTTC
CDR3aa: CASSFRQGAKTWEEQYF

j_gene: TRBJ1-1
v_gene: TRBV5-1
d_gene: NA
abundance: NA
CDR3nt: TGCGCCAGCAGCTCCCTGGGGGGGCCCACTGAAGCTTTCTTT
CDR3aa: CASSSLGGPTEAFF

j_gene: TRBJ2-5
v_gene: TRBV5-4
d_gene: NA
abundance: once
CDR3nt: TGTGCCAGCAGCTTGATTGGTGGGCGGGACCAAGAGACCCAGTACTTC
CDR3aa: CASSLIGGRDQETQYF

j_gene: TRBJ1-5
v_gene: TRBV30
d_gene: TRBD1
abundance: NA
CDR3nt: TGTGCCTGGGCTACAAAGACAGGGAAGGATCAGCCCCAGCATTTT
CDR3aa: CAWATKTGKDQPQHF

j_gene: TRBJ1-1
v_gene: TRBV7-9
d_gene: TRBD1
abundance: NA
CDR3nt: TGTGCCAGCAGCCTCCGACAGGGGACGGCCTCTGAAGCTTTCTTT
CDR3aa: CASSLRQGTASEAFF

j_gene: TRBJ2-7
v_gene: TRBV30
d_gene: NA
abundance: NA
CDR3nt: TGTGCCTGGAGTGTAGTGGCGGATTCCTACGAGCAGTACTTC
CDR3aa: CAWSVVADSYEQYF

j_gene: TRBJ2-3
v_gene: TRBV5-1
d_gene: NA
abundance: NA
CDR3nt: TGCGCCAGCAGCTTCTCCACCCCCGCGGATACGCAGTATTTT
CDR3aa: CASSFSTPADTQYF

j_gene: TRBJ2-7
v_gene: TRBV28
d_gene: TRBD2
abundance: NA
CDR3nt: TGTGCCAGCAGTCCGTGGCTAGCGGGAGTGGGCTACGAGCAGTACTTC
CDR3aa: CASSPWLAGVGYEQYF

j_gene: TRBJ2-1
v_gene: TRBV3-1/TRBV3-2
d_gene: TRBD2
abundance: NA
CDR3nt: TGTGCCAGCAGAAACGTCGGGACTAGCAGAAACAATGAGCAGTTCTTC
CDR3aa: CASRNVGTSRNNEQFF

j_gene: TRBJ2-7
v_gene: TRBV3-1/TRBV3-2
d_gene: TRBD1
abundance: NA
CDR3nt: TGTGCCAGCAGCCACCAGGGGGCTGGGCAGTACTTC
CDR3aa: CASSHQGAGQYF

j_gene: TRBJ1-6
v_gene: TRBV6-6
d_gene: NA
abundance: NA
CDR3nt: TGTGCCAGCAGTACCCGTCTTGAGAATTCACCCCTCCACTTT
CDR3aa: CASSTRLENSPLHF

j_gene: TRBJ2-7
v_gene: TRBV3-1/TRBV3-2
d_gene: NA
abundance: NA
CDR3nt: TGTGCCAGCAGCCCAACCGGACAGCGTGGCTCCTACGAGCAGTACTTC
CDR3aa: CASSPTGQRGSYEQYF

j_gene: TRBJ1-1
v_gene: TRBV12-3/TRBV12-4
d_gene: TRBD1
abundance: NA
CDR3nt: TGTGCCAGCAACCTGGGACAGATAAATGAAGCTTTCTTT
CDR3aa: CASNLGQINEAFF

j_gene: TRBJ2-5
v_gene: TRBV5-6
d_gene: NA
abundance: NA
CDR3nt: TGTGCCAGCAGCTCGACAGTACAAGAGACCCAGTACTTC
CDR3aa: CASSSTVQETQYF

j_gene: TRBJ1-1
v_gene: TRBV2
d_gene: NA
abundance: NA
CDR3nt: TGTGCCAGCAGGGGGGGGGCTATCTTTGAAGCTTTCTTT
CDR3aa: CASRGGAIFEAFF

j_gene: TRBJ1-1
v_gene: TRBV16
d_gene: NA
abundance: NA
CDR3nt: TGTGCCAGCAGCCAAACTAGGAACACTGAAGCTTTCTTT
CDR3aa: CASSQTRNTEAFF

j_gene: TRBJ1-2
v_gene: TRBV19
d_gene: TRBD1
abundance: few
CDR3nt: TGTGCCAGTGTATACGGACAGGGTGGCTACACCTTC
CDR3aa: CASVYGQGGYTF

j_gene: TRBJ2-6
v_gene: TRBV3-1/TRBV3-2
d_gene: NA
abundance: NA
CDR3nt: TGTGCCAGCAGCCAAGAAATCAGCTCTGGGGCCAACGTCCTGACTTTC
CDR3aa: CASSQEISSGANVLTF

j_gene: TRBJ2-5
v_gene: TRBV18
d_gene: TRBD1
abundance: NA
CDR3nt: TGTGCCAGCTCACCATACAGGGGCCAAGAGACCCAGTACTTC
CDR3aa: CASSPYRGQETQYF

j_gene: TRBJ2-3
v_gene: TRBV5-6
d_gene: NA
abundance: NA
CDR3nt: TGTGCCAGCAGCCTACTAAGGGGGAAACGCACAGATACGCAGTATTTT
CDR3aa: CASSLLRGKRTDTQYF